This T cell receptor (beta chain) was captured in a study of shared clonotypes between healthy human individuals. Notes on the study in general: An expected dependence of interdonor clonotype sharing on sequencing depth was noted.

Subsets obtained from CD4+ cells comprised CD45RA+ naive and CD45RA-negative memory cells. Genomic DNA of each subset was evenly split across several immunoSEQ plates. Original processing methods: ImmunoSEQ output held junction-only sequences without quality scores, so filtering differed. Some clones are missing from TCRdb's copy, which holds only in-frame ones; the method was immunoSEQ multiplex PCR. The V and J calls and clone size come from that table; D and trimming were worked out from the DNA. Altogether about 710,000 clones are present, about three quarters being singletons, with the ten largest covering around 2%. Germline CDR1 and CDR2: SQVTM and ANQGSEA. The CDR3 spans 13 residues. Trimming removed 4 bases at V and 0 bases at J, with 8 bases between. Turning to this clone: What it binds is not known.

The specimen was memory CD4+ T cells sorted from blood. This sample's subset: CD45RA-negative fraction. The origin of this receptor is a woman in her 30s in good health. The chain combines TRBV29-1 with TRBJ2-3, with a tentative D call TRBD2 (5 bases). The chain's CDR3 is CSVGAASTDTQYF. CDR3 in DNA: TGCAGCGTTGGAGCGGCTAGCACAGATACGCAGTATTTT.